This passage covers 27 T cell receptor beta chains from one sample sequenced in a study of T cell repertoires in aging, cancer and after chemotherapy. Rearranged V-D-J TRB sequences were amplified with a mixed TRB-A/B primer pool. Via MiXCR, TCRdb re-called the multiplex PCR reads, giving one row per CDR3 protein. Among some 1,400 distinct CDR3 sequences listed, about 70% were seen once. The template was genomic DNA from peripheral blood, not RNA. Source material: blood. The receptors stem from a human donor with a blood cancer.

The genes are TRBV12-3 or TRBV12-4 and TRBJ1-5; 7 bases agree with TRBD1. J was trimmed by 4 bases and V by 9 bases; bases with no gene match: 9. This CDR3 has 14 residues. The CDR3 coding sequence is TGTGCCAGTAGTATCGAGACAGGGAATCAGCCCCAGCATTTT. Translating it yields CASSIETGNQPQHF.

This clonotype was detected only once. The chain employs TRBV6-2 or TRBV6-3 and TRBJ2-7; D possibly matches TRBD1 or TRBD2 (5 bases each). This CDR3 spans 16 amino acids. Germline V lookup: CDR1 MNHEY, CDR2 SVGEGT. The ends were cut back, 4 bases at V and 5 bases at J, with 21 bases in the middle. The CDR3 nucleotides read TGTGCCAGCAGTTCAAATAGGGACCTGGCGGGCCACGAGCAGTACTTC. Its translation: CASSSNRDLAGHEQYF.

For this clonotype: Mismatch with germline at one junction end may stem from a read error. J is TRBJ2-3 and V is TRBV6-5, with D perhaps TRBD2 (6 bases). The CDR3 is 15 amino acids. Germline V gene sequence: CDR1 MNHEY, CDR2 SVGAGI. The CDR3 region is CATSPGGIGTDTQYF. The CDR3 DNA follows: TGTGCCACCAGTCCTGGGGGGATTGGAACAGATACGCAGTATTTT.

The chain carries TRBV6-5 and TRBJ2-1; 12 nucleotides line up with TRBD2. V was clipped by 4 bases and J by 0 bases; unmatched bases: 7. Germline V CDR1 and CDR2: MNHEY, SVGAGI. The CDR3 is 18 residues long. DNA for the CDR3: TGTGCCAGCAGTTGGGCTAGCGGGGGGGCATTCTCCTACAATGAGCAGTTCTTC. It specifies CASSWASGGAFSYNEQFF.

The rearrangement uses TRBV6-5 and TRBJ2-7; D is possibly TRBD1 (5 bases). Germline CDR1 and CDR2: MNHEY and SVGAGI. The CDR3 contains 13 residues. The V end was cut by 2 bases, the J end by 6 bases, with 11 bases between. The CDR3 loop is CASSYHNGAEQYF. The DNA for the CDR3 is TGTGCCAGCAGTTACCACAATGGGGCCGAGCAGTACTTC.

V and J are TRBV12-3 or TRBV12-4 and TRBJ1-5, with no clear D. With 8 bases removed from V and 0 bases from J, the gap between germline ends came to 11 bases. The CDR3 contains 14 residues. The DNA of the CDR3 is TGTGCCAGCGCGGATTACTATAGCAATCAGCCCCAGCATTTT. Translation: CASADYYSNQPQHF.

This chain joins TRBV7-9 and TRBJ1-2; no reliable D call. This CDR3 spans 13 amino acids. CDR1 is SEHNR and CDR2 is FQNEAQ in the germline V gene (reference sequence). V was clipped by 8 bases and J by 8 bases, with 18 bases between them. CDR3 nucleotide sequence: TGTGCCAGCCTTGAGGGCCAGGCTACCGGCTACACCTTC. Its protein is CASLEGQATGYTF.

The gene calls are TRBV4-1 and TRBJ2-5; D is perhaps TRBD2 (5 bases). Germline CDR1 and CDR2: MGHRA and YSYEKL. Trimming cost V 3 bases and J 4 bases, with 12 bases left between them. CDR3 length: 14 residues. CDR3 in DNA: TGCGCCAGCAGCCATCCCGGGATTGGAGAGACCCAGTACTTC. Translating gives CASSHPGIGETQYF.

The V and J genes are TRBV6-5 and TRBJ2-7, with D possibly TRBD2 on 6 matching bases. The CDR3 loop spans 12 amino acids. From germline, CDR1 is MNHEY and CDR2 SVGAGI. With 4 bases removed from V and 7 bases from J, the gap between germline ends came to 11 bases. The CDR3 DNA is TGTGCCAGCAGTTTAGGTCGGGGGGAGCAGTACTTC. Its translation is CASSLGRGEQYF.

J is TRBJ1-1 and V is TRBV12-3 or TRBV12-4; a possible D gene is TRBD1 (5 bases). The CDR3 is made up of 15 amino acids. V gave up 5 bases and J gave up 0 bases, with 13 bases separating them. CDR3 bases: TGTGCCAGCAGTCCACAGGACCAGTTGAACACTGAAGCTTTCTTT. Its translation: CASSPQDQLNTEAFF.

The genes are TRBV6-5 and TRBJ1-2, with 8 bases that match TRBD1. This CDR3 is built from 16 residues. J gave up 1 base and V 6 bases, and 10 bases lay outside the gene matches. Germline V gene sequence: CDR1 MNHEY, CDR2 SVGAGI. The CDR3 bases are TGTGCCAGCAGGAAATTAACAGGGGGTCATAACTATGGCTACACCTTC. Its translation is CASRKLTGGHNYGYTF.

The CDR3 DNA reads as TGTGCCAGCAGTGAAGATACCACCCCCAACTACGAGCAGTACTTC. It is translated as CASSEDTTPNYEQYF. This rearrangement joins TRBV6-1 to TRBJ2-7; no clear D gene. Germline CDR1 reads MNHNS; CDR2 reads SASEGT. CDR3 length: 15 residues. Trimming stripped 1 base from V and 3 bases from J, with 13 bases between.

The J gene is TRBJ1-2, the V gene TRBV7-9; 7 bases match TRBD1. The junction had 6 bases not matched to a gene; V was cut back by 8 bases and J by 6 bases. Germline V gives CDR1 SEHNR, CDR2 FQNEAQ (reference sequence). The CDR3 has 12 amino acids. The CDR3 nucleotides are TGTGCCAGCCGACAGGGTTTGAATGGCTACACCTTC. As protein: CASRQGLNGYTF.

This clonotype was seen a handful of times. The chain recombines TRBV30 with TRBJ2-7, with TRBD2 matching over 12 bases. CDR1 and CDR2 from the germline V gene are GTSNPN and SVGIG (reference sequence). Unmatched junction bases numbered 1, after V lost 1 base and J lost 3 bases. The CDR3 runs to 14 residues. DNA for the CDR3: TGTGCCTGGAGTGGACTAGCGGGAGTCTACGAGCAGTACTTC. Translating gives CAWSGLAGVYEQYF.

The chain is built from TRBV6-5 and TRBJ1-6; TRBD1 matches at 7 bases. V dropped 6 bases and J dropped 0; count of bases not matched to a gene: 2. Germline V gene data show CDR1 as MNHEY and CDR2 as SVGAGI. The CDR3 has 15 amino acids. As DNA, the CDR3 is TGTGCCAGCAGGACAGGGAGCTCCTATAATTCACCCCTCCACTTT. It encodes CASRTGSSYNSPLHF.

CDR3 coding DNA: TGTGCCAGCAGCATGGACGGGAACTATGGCTACACCTTC. Encoded protein: CASSMDGNYGYTF. The chain combines TRBV5-4 with TRBJ1-2; no clear D. The CDR3 totals 13 residues. V was clipped by 4 bases and J by 2 bases, with 9 bases between them. Germline CDR1 is SGHNT and CDR2 is YYREEE (reference sequence).

V gene TRBV29-1 combines with J gene TRBJ2-1; maybe TRBD2 (6 bases). CDR1 is SQVTM and CDR2 is ANQGSEA in the germline V gene. V lost 0 bases to trimming and J lost 9 bases, with 21 bases between them. The CDR3 loop spans 16 amino acids. CDR3 in DNA: TGCAGCGTTGAAGATACCGGGGGAAGGATTGCGGGTGAGCAGTTCTTC. Translated: CSVEDTGGRIAGEQFF.

This clonotype was observed a handful of times. The chain joins TRBV6-5 to TRBJ1-2; D unclear. This CDR3 contains 13 residues. From germline, CDR1 is MNHEY and CDR2 SVGAGI. Deletions cut 8 bases from V and 5 bases from J, with 15 bases between. This chain's CDR3 is CASRTGAAYGYTF. The CDR3 region has the DNA TGTGCCAGCCGGACCGGAGCGGCGTATGGCTACACCTTC.

This clonotype was counted between two and nine times. This chain joins TRBV19 and TRBJ2-3; 7 bases map to TRBD1. This CDR3 has 16 residues. Germline lookup yields CDR1 LNHDA and CDR2 SQIVND (reference sequence). J was trimmed by 0 bases and V by 4 bases; bases with no gene match: 7. CDR3 sequence: CASSKRQGGSTDTQYF. Here the CDR3 DNA reads TGTGCCAGTAGTAAGAGACAGGGTGGAAGCACAGATACGCAGTATTTT. The full variable domain, with the rest looked up from reference TRBV19 and TRBJ2-3, is DGGITQSPKYLFRKEGQNVTLSCEQNLNHDAMYWYRQDPGQGLRLIYYSQIVNDFQKGDIAEGYSVSREKKESFPLTVTSAQKNPTAFYLCASSKRQGGSTDTQYFGPGTRLTVL.

For this clonotype: One junction end does not reproduce the germline sequence, and a read error may be involved. V usage is TRBV6-5 and J usage is TRBJ2-3, with 14 bases fitting TRBD2. The CDR3 covers 16 residues. CDR1 and CDR2 (germline): MNHEY, SVGAGI. CDR3 bases: TGTGCCATCAGTGAGGGACTAGCGGGGGGCACAGATACGCAGTATTTT. Residues: CAISEGLAGGTDTQYF.

This clonotype appeared a single time. The chain combines TRBV15 with TRBJ2-7; 9 bases line up with TRBD1. The CDR3 contains 16 residues. CDR1 is LNHNV, CDR2 YYDKDF, per germline (reference sequence). J was trimmed by 2 bases and V by 1 base; bases with no gene match: 6. The DNA of the CDR3 is TGTGCCACCAGCAGAGGGGGACAGGGCCTTACCTACGAGCAGTACTTC. Encoded protein: CATSRGGQGLTYEQYF.

The sample holds a few counts of this clonotype. The genes are TRBV6-5 and TRBJ2-7; TRBD1 matches at 7 bases. The CDR3 sequence is 14 residues long. Germline loops: CDR1 MNHEY, CDR2 SVGAGI. Trimming cost V 6 bases and J 0 bases; bases outside gene matches: 5. CDR3 residues: CASRRQGSSYEQYF. Here the CDR3 DNA reads TGTGCCAGCAGAAGACAGGGTAGCTCCTACGAGCAGTACTTC.

The V call is TRBV7-2, the J call TRBJ2-7; the D call may be TRBD1 or TRBD2 (5 bases each). There are 12 residues in the CDR3. Germline V gives CDR1 SGHTA, CDR2 FQGNSA. V shed 5 bases and J shed 4 bases, with 9 bases lying between them. CDR3 nucleotides: TGTGCCAGCAGCCAGGGACCATACGAGCAGTACTTC. It encodes CASSQGPYEQYF.

This clonotype has just one count. This rearrangement joins TRBV12-3 or TRBV12-4 to TRBJ2-3, with D tentatively TRBD1 (6 bases). The CDR3 extends over 13 amino acids. This CDR3 reads CAIGTSSTDTQYF. The CDR3 region has the DNA TGTGCGATCGGGACATCTAGCACAGATACGCAGTATTTT.

The chain combines TRBV7-9 with TRBJ2-3; weak D call: TRBD2 (6 bases). V was cut by 5 bases and J by 11 bases, with 17 bases left in between. The V gene's germline CDR1 is SEHNR and CDR2 FQNEAQ (reference sequence). CDR3 length equals 13 residues. The CDR3 sequence is CASSTGAQAGQYF. The CDR3 bases are TGTGCCAGCAGCACCGGGGCGCAAGCGGGGCAGTATTTT. The full variable domain, completed using reference TRBV7-9 and TRBJ2-3, is DTGVSQNPRHKITKRGQNVTFRCDPISEHNRLYWYRQTLGQGPEFLTYFQNEAQLEKSRLLSDRFSAERPKGSFSTLEIQRTEQGDSAMYLCASSTGAQAGQYFGPGTRLTVL.

This chain links TRBV29-1 with TRBJ2-5; TRBD2 might be the D (5 bases). The CDR3 length is 14 residues. Deletions cut 7 bases from V and 1 base from J, with 16 bases between. Germline V gene lookup returns CDR1 SQVTM and CDR2 ANQGSEA. CDR3 coding DNA: TGCAGCGCCGCGGCCGGAGGCGCCCAAGAGACCCAGTACTTC. Its protein is CSAAAGGAQETQYF.

The rearrangement links TRBV6-6 to TRBJ1-2; D perhaps matches TRBD1 (6 bases). Deletions cut 5 bases from V and 0 bases from J, with 10 bases between. The CDR3 is made up of 14 amino acids. In germline, CDR1 is MNHNY, CDR2 SVGAGI (reference sequence). CDR3 residues: CASSPDRSNYGYTF. The DNA of the CDR3 is TGTGCCAGCAGTCCCGACAGGTCTAACTATGGCTACACCTTC.